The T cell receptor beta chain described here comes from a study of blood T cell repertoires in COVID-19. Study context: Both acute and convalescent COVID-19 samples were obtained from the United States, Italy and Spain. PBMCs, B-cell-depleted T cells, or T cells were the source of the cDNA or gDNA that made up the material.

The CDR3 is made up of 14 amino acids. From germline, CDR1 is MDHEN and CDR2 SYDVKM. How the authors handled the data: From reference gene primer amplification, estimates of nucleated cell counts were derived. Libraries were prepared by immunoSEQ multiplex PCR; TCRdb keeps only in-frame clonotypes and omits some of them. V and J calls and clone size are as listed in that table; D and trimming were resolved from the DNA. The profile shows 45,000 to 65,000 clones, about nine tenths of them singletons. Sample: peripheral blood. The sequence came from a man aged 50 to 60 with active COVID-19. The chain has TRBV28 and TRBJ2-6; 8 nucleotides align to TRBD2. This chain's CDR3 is CFPRGGAGANVLTF. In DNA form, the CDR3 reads TGTTTCCCCCGGGGGGGGGCTGGGGCCAACGTCCTGACTTTC.